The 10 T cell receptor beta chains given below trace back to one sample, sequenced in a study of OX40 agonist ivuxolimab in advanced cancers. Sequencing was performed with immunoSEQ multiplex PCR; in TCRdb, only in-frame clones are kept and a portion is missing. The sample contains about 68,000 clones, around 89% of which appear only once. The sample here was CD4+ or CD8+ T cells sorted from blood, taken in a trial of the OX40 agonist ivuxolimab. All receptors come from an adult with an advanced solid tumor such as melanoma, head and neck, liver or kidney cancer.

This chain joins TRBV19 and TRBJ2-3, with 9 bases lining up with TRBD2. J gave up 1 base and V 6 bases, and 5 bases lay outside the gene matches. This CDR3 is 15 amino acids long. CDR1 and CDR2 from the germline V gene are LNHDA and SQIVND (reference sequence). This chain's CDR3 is CASSRLADRTDTQYF. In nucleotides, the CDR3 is TGTGCCAGTAGCCGACTAGCGGACCGCACAGATACGCAGTATTTT.

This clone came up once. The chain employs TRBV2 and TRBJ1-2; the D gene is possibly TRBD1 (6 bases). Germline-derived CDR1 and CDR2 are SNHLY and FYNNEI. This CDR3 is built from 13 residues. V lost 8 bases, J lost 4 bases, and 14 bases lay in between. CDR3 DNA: TGTGCCAGCGGTTCAGGGGCGGGCTATGGCTACACCTTC. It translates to CASGSGAGYGYTF.

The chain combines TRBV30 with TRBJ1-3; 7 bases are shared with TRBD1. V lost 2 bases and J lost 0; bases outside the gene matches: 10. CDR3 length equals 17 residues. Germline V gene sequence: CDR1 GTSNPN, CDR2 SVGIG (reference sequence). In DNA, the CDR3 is TGTGCCTGGAGTAGATACAGGGGTTCCATCTCTGGAAACACCATATATTTT. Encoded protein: CAWSRYRGSISGNTIYF.

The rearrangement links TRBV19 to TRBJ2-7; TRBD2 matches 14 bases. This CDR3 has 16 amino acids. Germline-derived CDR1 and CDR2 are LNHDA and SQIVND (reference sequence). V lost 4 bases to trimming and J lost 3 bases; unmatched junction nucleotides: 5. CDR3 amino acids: CASSKGLAGAIYEQYF. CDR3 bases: TGTGCCAGTAGTAAGGGACTAGCGGGAGCTATCTACGAGCAGTACTTC.

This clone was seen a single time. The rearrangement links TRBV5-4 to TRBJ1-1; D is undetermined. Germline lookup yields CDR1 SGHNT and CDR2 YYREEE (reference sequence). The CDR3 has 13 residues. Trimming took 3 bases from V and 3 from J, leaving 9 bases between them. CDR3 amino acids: CASSSLGDTEAFF. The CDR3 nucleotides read TGTGCCAGCAGCTCCCTCGGGGACACTGAAGCTTTCTTT.

The CDR3 spells CASSQDPRDIYEQYF. In nucleotides, the CDR3 is TGCGCCAGCAGCCAAGATCCCAGGGATATCTACGAGCAGTACTTC. The chain joins TRBV4-3 to TRBJ2-7; TRBD1 is a possible D gene (5 bases). V dropped 0 bases and J dropped 3 bases, with 12 bases sitting between them. Germline V gives CDR1 LGHNA, CDR2 YSLEER. The CDR3 is 15 amino acids.

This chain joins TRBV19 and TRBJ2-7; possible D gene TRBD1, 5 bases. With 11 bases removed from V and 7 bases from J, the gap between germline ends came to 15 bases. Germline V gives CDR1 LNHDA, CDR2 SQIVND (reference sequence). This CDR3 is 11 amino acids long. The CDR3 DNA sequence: TGTGCCTCCCGAGCAGGGCGGGAGCAGTACTTC. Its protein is CASRAGREQYF. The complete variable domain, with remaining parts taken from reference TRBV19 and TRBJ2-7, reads DGGITQSPKYLFRKEGQNVTLSCEQNLNHDAMYWYRQDPGQGLRLIYYSQIVNDFQKGDIAEGYSVSREKKESFPLTVTSAQKNPTAFYLCASRAGREQYFGPGTRLTVT.

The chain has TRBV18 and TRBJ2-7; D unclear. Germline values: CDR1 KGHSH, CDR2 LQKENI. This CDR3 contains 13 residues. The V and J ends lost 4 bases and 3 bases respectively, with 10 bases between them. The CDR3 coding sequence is TGTGCCAGCTCACAAGGGTCCTACTACGAGCAGTACTTC. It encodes CASSQGSYYEQYF.

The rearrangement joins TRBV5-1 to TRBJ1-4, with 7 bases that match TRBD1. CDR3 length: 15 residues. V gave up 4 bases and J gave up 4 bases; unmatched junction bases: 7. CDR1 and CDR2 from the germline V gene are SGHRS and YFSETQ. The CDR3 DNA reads TGCGCCAGCAGCGAGGGACAGAGCGATAATGAAAAACTGTTTTTT. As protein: CASSEGQSDNEKLFF.

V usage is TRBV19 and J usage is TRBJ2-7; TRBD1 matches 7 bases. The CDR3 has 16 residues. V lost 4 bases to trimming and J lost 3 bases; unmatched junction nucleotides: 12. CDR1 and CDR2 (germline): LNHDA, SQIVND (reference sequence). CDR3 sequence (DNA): TGTGCCAGTAGTAAACGACAGGGCCAAGGGGGCTACGAGCAGTACTTC. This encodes CASSKRQGQGGYEQYF.